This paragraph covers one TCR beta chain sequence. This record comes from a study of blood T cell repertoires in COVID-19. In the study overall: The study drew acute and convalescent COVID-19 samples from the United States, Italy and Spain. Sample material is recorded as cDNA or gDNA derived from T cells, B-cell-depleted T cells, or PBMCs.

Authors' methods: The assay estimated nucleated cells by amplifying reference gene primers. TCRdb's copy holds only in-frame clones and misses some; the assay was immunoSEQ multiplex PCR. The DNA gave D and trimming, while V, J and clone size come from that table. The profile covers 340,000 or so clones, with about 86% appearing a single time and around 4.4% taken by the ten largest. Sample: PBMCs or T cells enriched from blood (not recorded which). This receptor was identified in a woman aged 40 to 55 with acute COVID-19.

CDR3 nucleotides: TGCGCCAGCAGCTTGGGACAGGGCTTCGGCTACACCTTC. Translating it yields CASSLGQGFGYTF. The chain links TRBV5-1 to TRBJ1-2, with 7 nucleotides matching TRBD1. Trimming at V came to 0 bases and at J to 8 bases, leaving 4 bases not matched to a gene. CDR1 SGHRS and CDR2 YFSETQ come from the germline V gene. This CDR3 has 13 amino acids. The complete variable domain, with remaining parts taken from reference TRBV5-1 and TRBJ1-2, reads KAGVTQTPRYLIKTRGQQVTLSCSPISGHRSVSWYQQTPGQGLQFLFEYFSETQRNKGNFPGRFSGRQFSNSRSEMNVSTLELGDSALYLCASSLGQGFGYTFGSGTRLTVV.